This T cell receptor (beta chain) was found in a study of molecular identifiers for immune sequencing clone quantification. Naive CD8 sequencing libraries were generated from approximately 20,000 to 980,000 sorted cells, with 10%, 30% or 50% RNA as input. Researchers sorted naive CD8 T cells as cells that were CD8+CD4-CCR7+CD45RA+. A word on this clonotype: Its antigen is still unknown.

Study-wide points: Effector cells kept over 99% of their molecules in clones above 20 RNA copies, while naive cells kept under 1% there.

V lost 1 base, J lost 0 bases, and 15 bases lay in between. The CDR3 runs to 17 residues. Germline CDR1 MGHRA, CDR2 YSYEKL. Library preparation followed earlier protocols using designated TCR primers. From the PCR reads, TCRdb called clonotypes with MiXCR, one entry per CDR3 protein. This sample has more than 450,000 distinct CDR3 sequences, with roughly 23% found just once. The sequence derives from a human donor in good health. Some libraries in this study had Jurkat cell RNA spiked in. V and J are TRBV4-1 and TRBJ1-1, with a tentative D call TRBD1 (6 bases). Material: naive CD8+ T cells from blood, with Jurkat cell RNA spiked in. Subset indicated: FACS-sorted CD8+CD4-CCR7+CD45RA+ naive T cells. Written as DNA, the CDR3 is TGCGCCAGCAGCCAAGGGCCACCGGGACAATTGAACACTGAAGCTTTCTTT. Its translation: CASSQGPPGQLNTEAFF.